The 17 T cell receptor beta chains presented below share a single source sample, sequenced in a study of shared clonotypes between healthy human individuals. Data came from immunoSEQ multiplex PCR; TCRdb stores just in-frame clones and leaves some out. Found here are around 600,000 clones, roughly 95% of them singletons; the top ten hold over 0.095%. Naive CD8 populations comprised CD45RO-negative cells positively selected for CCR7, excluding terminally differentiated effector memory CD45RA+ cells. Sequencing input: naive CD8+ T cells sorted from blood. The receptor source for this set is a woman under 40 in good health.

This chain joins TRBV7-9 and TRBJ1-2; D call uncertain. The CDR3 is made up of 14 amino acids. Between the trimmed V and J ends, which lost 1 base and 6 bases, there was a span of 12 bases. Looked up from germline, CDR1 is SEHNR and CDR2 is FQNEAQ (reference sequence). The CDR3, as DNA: TGTGCCAGCAGCTTAGTCGGGAACCTGAATGGCTACACCTTC. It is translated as CASSLVGNLNGYTF.

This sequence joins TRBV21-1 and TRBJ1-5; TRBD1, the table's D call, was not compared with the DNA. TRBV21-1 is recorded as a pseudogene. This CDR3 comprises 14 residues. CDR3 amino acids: CASSGDRAPRPQHF. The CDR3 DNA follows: TGTGCCAGCAGCGGAGACAGGGCCCCGAGGCCCCAGCATTTT.

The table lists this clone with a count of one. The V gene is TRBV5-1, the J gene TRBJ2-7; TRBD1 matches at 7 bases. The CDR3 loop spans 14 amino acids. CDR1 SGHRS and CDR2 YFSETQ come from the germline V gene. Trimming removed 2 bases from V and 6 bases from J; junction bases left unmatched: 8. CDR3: CASSLQGKSGEQYF. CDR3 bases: TGCGCCAGCAGCTTACAGGGGAAAAGCGGCGAGCAGTACTTC. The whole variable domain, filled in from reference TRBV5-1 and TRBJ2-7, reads KAGVTQTPRYLIKTRGQQVTLSCSPISGHRSVSWYQQTPGQGLQFLFEYFSETQRNKGNFPGRFSGRQFSNSRSEMNVSTLELGDSALYLCASSLQGKSGEQYFGPGTRLTVT.

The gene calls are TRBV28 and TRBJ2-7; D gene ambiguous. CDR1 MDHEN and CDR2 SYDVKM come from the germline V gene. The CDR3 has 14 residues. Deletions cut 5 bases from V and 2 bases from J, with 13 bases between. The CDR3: CASSPRDDTYEQYF. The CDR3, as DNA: TGTGCCAGCAGTCCTAGGGATGATACCTACGAGCAGTACTTC.

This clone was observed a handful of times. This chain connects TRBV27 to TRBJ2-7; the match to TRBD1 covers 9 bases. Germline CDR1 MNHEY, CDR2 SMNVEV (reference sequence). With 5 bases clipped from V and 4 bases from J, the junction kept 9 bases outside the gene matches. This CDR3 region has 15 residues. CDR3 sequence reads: CASSTLQGAVYEQYF. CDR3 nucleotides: TGTGCCAGCAGTACTTTACAGGGGGCGGTTTACGAGCAGTACTTC.

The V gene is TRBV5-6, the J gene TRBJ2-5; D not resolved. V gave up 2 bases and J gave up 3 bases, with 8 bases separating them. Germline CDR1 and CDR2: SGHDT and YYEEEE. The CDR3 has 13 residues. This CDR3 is CASSFRTEETQYF. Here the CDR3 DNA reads TGTGCCAGCAGCTTCCGGACCGAAGAGACCCAGTACTTC. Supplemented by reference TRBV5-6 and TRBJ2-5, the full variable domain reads DAGVTQSPTHLIKTRGQQVTLRCSPKSGHDTVSWYQQALGQGPQFIFQYYEEEERQRGNFPDRFSGHQFPNYSSELNVNALLLGDSALYLCASSFRTEETQYFGPGTRLLVL.

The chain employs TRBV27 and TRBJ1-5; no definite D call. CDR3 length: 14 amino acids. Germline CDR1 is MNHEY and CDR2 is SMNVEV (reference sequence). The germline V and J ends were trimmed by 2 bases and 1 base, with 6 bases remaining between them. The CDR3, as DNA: TGTGCCAGCAGTTTAAGGTACAGCAATCAGCCCCAGCATTTT. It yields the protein CASSLRYSNQPQHF.

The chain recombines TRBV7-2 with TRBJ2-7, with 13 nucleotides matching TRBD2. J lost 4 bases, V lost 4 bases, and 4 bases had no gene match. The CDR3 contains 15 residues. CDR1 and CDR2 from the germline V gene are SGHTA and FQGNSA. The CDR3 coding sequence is TGTGCCAGCAGCTGGACTAGCGGGAGCAGTTACGAGCAGTACTTC. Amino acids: CASSWTSGSSYEQYF.

In DNA form, the CDR3 reads TGTGCCAGCAGTGAATCCCCGGAGATCTACGAGCAGTACTTC. Its translation is CASSESPEIYEQYF. The chain links TRBV2 to TRBJ2-7; D is unclear. Trimming shortened V by 2 bases and J by 3 bases, and 11 bases separated the two germline ends. The CDR3 runs to 14 residues. CDR1 is SNHLY and CDR2 is FYNNEI in the germline V gene.

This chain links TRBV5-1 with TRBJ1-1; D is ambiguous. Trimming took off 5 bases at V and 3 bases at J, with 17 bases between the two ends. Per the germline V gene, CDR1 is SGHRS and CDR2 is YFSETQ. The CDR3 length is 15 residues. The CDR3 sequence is CASRMGRGGYTEAFF. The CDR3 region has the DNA TGCGCCAGCAGGATGGGCCGTGGAGGATACACTGAAGCTTTCTTT.

Here the CDR3 reads CASSLMRTGAFQPQHF. The DNA for the CDR3 is TGTGCCAGCAGCCTAATGAGGACAGGGGCTTTTCAGCCCCAGCATTTT. The chain has TRBV11-1 and TRBJ1-5; 9 positions match TRBD1. J was trimmed by 6 bases and V by 5 bases; bases with no gene match: 11. The CDR3 spans 16 residues. Germline lookup yields CDR1 SGHAT and CDR2 FQDESV (reference sequence).

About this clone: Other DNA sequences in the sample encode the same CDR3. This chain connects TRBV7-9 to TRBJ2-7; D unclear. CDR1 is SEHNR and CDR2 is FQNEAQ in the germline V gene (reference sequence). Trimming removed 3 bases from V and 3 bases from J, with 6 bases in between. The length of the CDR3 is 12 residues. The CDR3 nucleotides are TGTGCCAGCAGCTTTTCGGGCTACGAGCAGTACTTC. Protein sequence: CASSFSGYEQYF.

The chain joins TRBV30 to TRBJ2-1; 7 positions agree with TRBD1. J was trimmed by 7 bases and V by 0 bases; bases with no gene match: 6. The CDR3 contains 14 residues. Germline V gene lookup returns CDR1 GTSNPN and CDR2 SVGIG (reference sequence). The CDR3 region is CAWSVRGLKNEQFF. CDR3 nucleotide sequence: TGTGCCTGGAGTGTTAGGGGGCTGAAAAATGAGCAGTTCTTC.

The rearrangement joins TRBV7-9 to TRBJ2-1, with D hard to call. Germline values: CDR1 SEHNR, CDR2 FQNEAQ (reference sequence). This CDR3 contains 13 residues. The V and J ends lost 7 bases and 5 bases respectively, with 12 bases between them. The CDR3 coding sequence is TGTGCCAGCACATACAAAGAGAACAATGAGCAGTTCTTC. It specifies CASTYKENNEQFF. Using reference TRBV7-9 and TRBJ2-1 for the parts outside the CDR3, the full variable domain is DTGVSQNPRHKITKRGQNVTFRCDPISEHNRLYWYRQTLGQGPEFLTYFQNEAQLEKSRLLSDRFSAERPKGSFSTLEIQRTEQGDSAMYLCASTYKENNEQFFGPGTRLTVL.

DNA for the CDR3: TGTGCCAGCAGCTTTTTACAGGCCCCCTACGAGCAGTACTTC. It codes for CASSFLQAPYEQYF. The V gene is TRBV5-6, the J gene TRBJ2-7; D is perhaps TRBD1 (5 bases). V lost 2 bases and J 2 bases, leaving 11 bases between the germline ends. CDR1 and CDR2 (germline): SGHDT, YYEEEE. CDR3 length equals 14 residues.

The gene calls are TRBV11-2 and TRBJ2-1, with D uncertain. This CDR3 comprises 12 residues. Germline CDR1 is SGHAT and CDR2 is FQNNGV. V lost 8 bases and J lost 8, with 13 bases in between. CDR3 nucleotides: TGTGCCAGCGGACGGCGTTCCGATGAGCAGTTCTTC. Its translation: CASGRRSDEQFF.

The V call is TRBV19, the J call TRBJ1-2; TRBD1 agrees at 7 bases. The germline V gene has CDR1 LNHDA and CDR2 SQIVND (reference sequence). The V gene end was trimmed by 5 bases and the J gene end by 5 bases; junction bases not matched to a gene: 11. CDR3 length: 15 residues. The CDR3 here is CASSFQMTGPYGYTF. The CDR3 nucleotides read TGTGCCAGTAGTTTCCAGATGACAGGGCCGTATGGCTACACCTTC.